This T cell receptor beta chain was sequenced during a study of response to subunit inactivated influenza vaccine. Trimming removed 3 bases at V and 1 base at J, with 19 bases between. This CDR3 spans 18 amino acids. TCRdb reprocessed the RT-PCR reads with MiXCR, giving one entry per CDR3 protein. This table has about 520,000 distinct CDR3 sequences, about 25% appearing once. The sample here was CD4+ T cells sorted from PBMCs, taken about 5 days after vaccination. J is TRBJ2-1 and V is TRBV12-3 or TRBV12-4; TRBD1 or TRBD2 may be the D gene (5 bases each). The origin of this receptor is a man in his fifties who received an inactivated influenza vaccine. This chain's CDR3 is CASSLGDARGLSYNEQFF. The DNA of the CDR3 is TGTGCCAGCAGTTTGGGGGACGCACGTGGGCTTTCCTACAATGAGCAGTTCTTC.